The present entry profiles one T cell receptor (beta chain) with its context. The data were taken from a study of T cells in Graves' hyperthyroidism and ophthalmopathy. Regions amplified from RNA transcripts were the TCR beta CDR3 regions. HTBI primers were the set used in a first-round RT-PCR of the TCR CDR3. TCRdb re-called the multiplex PCR reads through MiXCR, storing one row per CDR3 protein. The sample has fewer than 700,000 distinct CDR3 sequences, under 20% seen once. Trimming removed 4 bases from V and 4 bases from J; junction bases left unmatched: 6. This CDR3 spans 14 amino acids. Germline lookup yields CDR1 SQVTM and CDR2 ANQGSEA.

The source is a woman younger than 45 with Graves' hyperthyroidism. Material for sequencing was blood. The gene calls are TRBV29-1 and TRBJ2-3; 9 nucleotides align to TRBD2. The CDR3 region has the DNA TGCAGCGTTGTTGTAGCGGGAGTTCCAGATACGCAGTATTTT. It translates to CSVVVAGVPDTQYF.